This TCR beta chain originates from a study of blood T cell repertoires in COVID-19. The overall study: From T cells, B-cell-depleted T cells, or PBMCs came the material, which was cDNA or gDNA.

Authors' methods: Amplifying reference gene primers gave estimates of nucleated cell counts. Some clones are missing from TCRdb's copy, which holds only in-frame ones; the method was immunoSEQ multiplex PCR. V, J and clone size derive from that table, while D and trimming were established from the DNA sequence. The data hold approximately 340,000 clones, with approximately 86% observed a single time. In germline, CDR1 is SGHRS, CDR2 YFSETQ. The CDR3 spans 15 residues. Trimming at V came to 5 bases and at J to 1 base, leaving 5 bases not matched to a gene. This sequence joins TRBV5-1 and TRBJ1-1; 10 bases map to TRBD1. This clonotype was obtained from a man between 25 and 39 years old with COVID-19, enrolled during active disease. Source material: peripheral blood. In nucleotides, the CDR3 is TGCGCCAGCAGGAGGGGACAGGGGTGGAACACTGAAGCTTTCTTT. Translating gives CASRRGQGWNTEAFF.